This T cell receptor (beta chain) comes out of a study of beta chain features in type 1 diabetes. Study findings and constraints: Insertions were fewer and deletions more numerous at VDJ junctions in type 1 diabetes patients. Whatever favoring of shorter templates PCR might show would apply equally to patients and controls.

This clone was seen a few times. Its specificity is not known. All of the sorted populations showed purity greater than 98%. CDR1 MNHEY and CDR2 SMNVEV come from the germline V gene (reference sequence). The CDR3 is 15 residues long. V lost 5 bases and J 3 bases, leaving 15 bases between the germline ends. Reverse transcribing all isolated RNA meant expressed TCRB transcripts were sequenced. Only in-frame clones appear in the TCRdb table, and some are missing; sequencing was by immunoSEQ multiplex PCR. This table has around 430,000 clones, 30% appearing once. The rearrangement uses TRBV27 and TRBJ2-3; perhaps TRBD2 as D (5 bases). This receptor was taken from a man between 18 and 29 years old in good health. Sequenced input: naive CD4+ T cells from blood. CDR3 nucleotide sequence: TGTGCCAGCAGTGGTCGCTTGGGGAGTACAGATACGCAGTATTTT. Protein product: CASSGRLGSTDTQYF.